This T cell receptor beta chain was observed in a study of cytomegalovirus exposure and HLA in healthy donors. Regarding the study as a whole: The study flagged approximately 180 TCR beta chains as cytomegalovirus-associated. Usually a TCR sequence was rare, but some public TCRs were found in many donors. One later analysis, an examination of the 120 or so validation repertoires, found that first-cohort TCR clusters tended to co-occur in them. In vitro confirmation showed a few CMV-associated chains to be CMV antigen specific.

Details on this clone: No antigen is known for it.

Produced via immunoSEQ multiplex PCR; TCRdb's table is partial and in-frame only. The repertoire includes 250,000 to 300,000 clones, approximately 83% of them detected once, and about 1% sits in the top ten. Germline lookup yields CDR1 MGHRA and CDR2 YSYEKL. Germline trimming cut 4 bases from V and 2 bases from J; bases unmatched to any gene: 3. This CDR3 contains 15 residues. The sequence was obtained from a woman between 18 and 30 years old in good health and CMV-seronegative. The J gene is TRBJ2-5, the V gene TRBV4-1; 11 positions match TRBD1. The material sequenced was PBMCs. Here the CDR3 DNA reads TGCGCCAGCAGCCCGGGACAGGGGGGACAAGAGACCCAGTACTTC. This sequence encodes CASSPGQGGQETQYF.